The rows below give T cell receptor beta chains drawn from one sample of a study of blood T cells in healthy people across ages. A single record per CDR3 protein comes from TCRdb applying MiXCR to the 5' RACE reads. This table holds about 510,000 distinct CDR3 sequences, about 25% found once. These same records also appear under a second study, on T cells of mothers and their children.

Material: blood. All receptors come from a boy between 2 and 10 years old in good health. Both conserved end residues are part of each CDR3. A D gene is named only where the DNA matches it firmly. Some rows have no size entry. The others give once, few or many, or a class for an expanded clone.

CDR3 protein | CDR3 DNA | J gene | V gene | clone size | D gene
CASSLPDRGTQYF | TGTGCCAGCAGCTTACCGGACAGGGGGACCCAGTACTTC | TRBJ2-5 | TRBV11-2 | once | TRBD1
CASSLARRQYSYNEQFF | TGTGCCAGCAGCTTAGCGCGACGACAGTACTCCTACAATGAGCAGTTCTTC | TRBJ2-1 | TRBV7-2 | few | -
CASSYRPYEQYF | TGTGCCAGCAGCTATAGACCCTACGAGCAGTACTTC | TRBJ2-7 | TRBV7-2 | - | -
CASSSPSGLPLPEQYF | TGTGCCAGCAGTTCCCCGTCGGGACTACCTTTACCCGAGCAGTACTTC | TRBJ2-7 | TRBV12-3/TRBV12-4 | - | TRBD2
CASSWPQETQHF | TGTGCCAGCAGCTGGCCTCAGGAGACCCAGCACTTC | TRBJ2-5 | TRBV7-8 | few | -
CASSNKPGGQWEQYF | TGTGCCAGCAGCAACAAGCCGGGGGGCCAATGGGAGCAGTACTTC | TRBJ2-7 | TRBV7-8 | few | -
CAGQADTEAFF | TGTGCCGGCCAGGCGGACACTGAAGCTTTCTTT | TRBJ1-1 | TRBV12-3/TRBV12-4 | - | -
CASSLGGGLVKDTQYF | TGTGCCAGCAGTTTGGGGGGGGGCCTGGTTAAAGATACGCAGTATTTT | TRBJ2-3 | TRBV12-3/TRBV12-4 | - | -
CSVEDRFLANTDTQYF | TGCAGCGTTGAAGATCGGTTCCTAGCTAACACAGATACGCAGTATTTT | TRBJ2-3 | TRBV29-1 | - | -
CASSVEGGGQGETQYF | TGTGCCAGCAGCGTAGAGGGGGGAGGACAGGGAGAGACCCAGTACTTC | TRBJ2-5 | TRBV9 | few | TRBD1
CASSHLLVHNEQFF | TGCGCCAGCAGCCATTTGTTGGTGCACAATGAGCAGTTCTTC | TRBJ2-1 | TRBV4-1 | few | -
CAISLRDTPARAGANVLTF | TGTGCCATCAGTCTCCGGGACACTCCCGCCCGGGCTGGGGCCAACGTCCTGACTTTC | TRBJ2-6 | TRBV10-3 | few | -
CASSQETGSPQYF | TGCGCCAGCAGCCAGGAAACAGGGAGCCCGCAGTATTTT | TRBJ2-3 | TRBV4-3 | few | -
CAWSVQGVQETQYF | TGTGCCTGGAGTGTACAAGGGGTCCAAGAGACCCAGTACTTC | TRBJ2-5 | TRBV30 | few | -
CASSEPGEGYPDEQYF | TGTGCCAGCAGCGAACCCGGGGAGGGTTACCCAGACGAGCAGTACTTC | TRBJ2-7 | TRBV5-6 | - | TRBD2
CAISESGSGLETQYF | TGTGCCATCAGTGAGTCTGGGAGTGGTCTAGAGACCCAGTACTTC | TRBJ2-5 | TRBV10-3 | - | -
CASSTSGQVLDATQYF | TGTGCCAGCAGCACCAGCGGGCAGGTCCTCGATGCTACGCAGTATTTT | TRBJ2-3 | TRBV6-6 | - | -
CASSLVGLAGDEQFF | TGTGCCAGCAGCTTAGTAGGGCTAGCGGGCGATGAGCAGTTCTTC | TRBJ2-1 | TRBV7-9 | many | TRBD2
CASTPTGYYGYTF | TGTGCCAGTACCCCTACAGGTTACTATGGCTACACCTTC | TRBJ1-2 | TRBV19 | - | -
CASSYSNRGSYGYTF | TGTGCCAGCAGTTACTCGAACAGGGGGTCCTATGGCTACACCTTC | TRBJ1-2 | TRBV6-5 | - | TRBD1
CASSPRGFYNSPLHF | TGTGCCAGCAGTCCTCGGGGCTTCTATAATTCACCCCTCCACTTT | TRBJ1-6 | TRBV6-5 | - | -
CSARVGVGQPQHF | TGCAGTGCTAGAGTAGGGGTTGGACAGCCCCAGCATTTT | TRBJ1-5 | TRBV20-1 | few | -
CASNPGQGIDTQYF | TGTGCCAGCAATCCGGGACAGGGTATAGATACGCAGTATTTT | TRBJ2-3 | TRBV6-6 | - | TRBD1
CASSLSRELYIQHF | TGTGCCAGCAGCTTATCACGGGAATTATACATTCAGCACTTC | TRBJ2-4 | TRBV7-2 | few | -
CASSSSQGESYEQYF | TGTGCCAGCAGCTCCTCGCAGGGGGAGAGCTACGAGCAGTACTTC | TRBJ2-7 | TRBV27 | few | TRBD1
CASSGGQGYYSNQPQHF | TGTGCCAGTAGTGGGGGACAGGGATACTATAGCAATCAGCCCCAGCATTTT | TRBJ1-5 | TRBV19 | - | TRBD1